The T cell receptor (beta chain) described here comes from a study of shared clonotypes between healthy human individuals. Study context: The donor group consisted of two women and a few men, aged 18 to 49.

Here immunoSEQ multiplex PCR was the method, and the copy in TCRdb shows in-frame clones only, minus some. Of approximately 2.1 million clones in the sample, roughly 93% were seen once. About this clone: Its antigen is undetermined.

Trimming at V came to 3 bases and at J to 0 bases, leaving 4 bases not matched to a gene. This CDR3 spans 15 amino acids. Germline V gene sequence: CDR1 SGHTA, CDR2 FQGTGA. General study points: Relative to memory subsets, naive subsets generally showed larger estimated richness. All-four-donor shared clonotypes had higher generation probabilities than non-shared clonotypes did.

CD45RA-negative memory and CD45RA+ naive subsets were split from the CD4+ cells. The clonotype originates from a man aged 18 to 29 in good health. Some clones in this sample may be carry-over from other donors' samples. The sequenced material came from naive CD4+ T cells from PBMCs. Subset denoted: CD45RA+ positively selected. J is TRBJ2-5 and V is TRBV7-3; 7 nucleotides match TRBD2. CDR3 sequence: CASSFSGMYQETQYF. The DNA for the CDR3 is TGTGCCAGCAGCTTCAGCGGGATGTACCAAGAGACCCAGTACTTC.